This TCR beta chain was identified during a study of shared clonotypes between healthy human individuals. As regards this clone: Its antigen is still unknown.

None of the donors, who were healthy HIV-negative adults, had recently had acute infections or vaccinations. The V gene's germline CDR1 is KGHSH and CDR2 LQKENI. The CDR3 spans 12 residues. V was pared by 2 bases and J by 5 bases, with 6 bases between. Sorted subsets were amplified in replicate PCRs using about 200 ng DNA, about 30,000 T cell genomes. Sequencing used immunoSEQ multiplex PCR; TCRdb keeps in-frame clones, though not all of them. The sample records millions of clones, approximately 92% being singletons. Study-wide results and limits: The study's rarefaction showed incomplete sorted-subset sequencing despite large depth.

The TCR comes from a man aged 18 to 35 in good health. The sequencing sample was made of naive CD4+ T cells sorted from blood. Documented subset: CD45RA+ positively selected. The V gene is TRBV18, the J gene TRBJ2-5; no reliable D call. The CDR3 region has the DNA TGTGCCAGCTCACCAATAACGGAGACCCAGTACTTC. It yields the protein CASSPITETQYF.